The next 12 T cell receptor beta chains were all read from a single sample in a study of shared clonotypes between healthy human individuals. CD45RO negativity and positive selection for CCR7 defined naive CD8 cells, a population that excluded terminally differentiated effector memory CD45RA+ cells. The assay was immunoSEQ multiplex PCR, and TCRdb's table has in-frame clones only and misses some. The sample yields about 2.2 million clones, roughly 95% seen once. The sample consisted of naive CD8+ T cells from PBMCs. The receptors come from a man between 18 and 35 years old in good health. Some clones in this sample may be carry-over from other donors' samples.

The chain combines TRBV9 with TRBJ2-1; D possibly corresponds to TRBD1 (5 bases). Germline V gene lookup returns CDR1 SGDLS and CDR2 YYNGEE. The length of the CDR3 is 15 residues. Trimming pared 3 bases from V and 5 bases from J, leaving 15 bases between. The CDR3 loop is CASSEGFGSHNEQFF. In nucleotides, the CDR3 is TGTGCCAGCAGCGAGGGGTTCGGAAGTCACAATGAGCAGTTCTTC. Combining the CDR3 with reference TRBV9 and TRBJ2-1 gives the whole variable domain DSGVTQTPKHLITATGQRVTLRCSPRSGDLSVYWYQQSLDQGLQFLIQYYNGEERAKGNILERFSAQQFPDLHSELNLSSLELGDSALYFCASSEGFGSHNEQFFGPGTRLTVL.

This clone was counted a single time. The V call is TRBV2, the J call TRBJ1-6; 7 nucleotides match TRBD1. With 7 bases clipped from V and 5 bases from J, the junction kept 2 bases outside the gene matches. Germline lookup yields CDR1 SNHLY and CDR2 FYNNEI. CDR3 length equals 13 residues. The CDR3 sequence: CASMDRNNSPLHF. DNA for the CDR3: TGTGCCAGCATGGACAGGAATAATTCACCCCTCCACTTT.

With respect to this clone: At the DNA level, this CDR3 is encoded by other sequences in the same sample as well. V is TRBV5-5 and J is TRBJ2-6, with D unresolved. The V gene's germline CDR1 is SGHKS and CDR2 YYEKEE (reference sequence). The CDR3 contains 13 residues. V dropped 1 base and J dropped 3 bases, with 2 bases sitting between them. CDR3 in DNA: TGTGCCAGCAGCTTGAGTGGGGCCAACGTCCTGACTTTC. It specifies CASSLSGANVLTF.

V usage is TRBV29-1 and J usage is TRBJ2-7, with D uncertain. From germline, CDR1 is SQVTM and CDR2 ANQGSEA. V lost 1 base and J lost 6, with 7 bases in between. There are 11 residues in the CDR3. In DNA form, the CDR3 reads TGCAGCGTTGAAGTAGAGGCCGAGCAGTACTTC. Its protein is CSVEVEAEQYF.

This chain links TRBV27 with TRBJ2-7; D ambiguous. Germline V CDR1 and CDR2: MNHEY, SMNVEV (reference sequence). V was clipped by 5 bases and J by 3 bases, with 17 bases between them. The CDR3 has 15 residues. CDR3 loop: CASSLGWTGHYEQYF. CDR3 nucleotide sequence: TGTGCCAGCAGTCTCGGTTGGACCGGCCACTACGAGCAGTACTTC.

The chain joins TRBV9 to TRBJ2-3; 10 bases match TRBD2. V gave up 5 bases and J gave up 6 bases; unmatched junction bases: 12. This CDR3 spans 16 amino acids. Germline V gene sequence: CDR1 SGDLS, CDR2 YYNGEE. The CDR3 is CASSFTSTSGVDTQYF. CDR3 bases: TGTGCCAGCAGTTTCACCTCCACTAGCGGGGTGGATACGCAGTATTTT.

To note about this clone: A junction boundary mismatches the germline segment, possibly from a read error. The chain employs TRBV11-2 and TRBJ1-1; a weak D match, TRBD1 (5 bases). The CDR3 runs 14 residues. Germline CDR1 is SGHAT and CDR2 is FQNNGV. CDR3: CASSPVDGTYRALF. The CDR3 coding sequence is TGTGCCAGCAGCCCAGTGGATGGGACGTATCGGGCCCTCTTT.

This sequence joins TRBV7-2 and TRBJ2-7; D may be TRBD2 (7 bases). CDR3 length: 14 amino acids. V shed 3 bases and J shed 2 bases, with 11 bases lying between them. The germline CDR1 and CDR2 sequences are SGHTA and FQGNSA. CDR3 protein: CASSFFGGPYEQYF. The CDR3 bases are TGTGCCAGCAGCTTTTTCGGGGGGCCCTACGAGCAGTACTTC.

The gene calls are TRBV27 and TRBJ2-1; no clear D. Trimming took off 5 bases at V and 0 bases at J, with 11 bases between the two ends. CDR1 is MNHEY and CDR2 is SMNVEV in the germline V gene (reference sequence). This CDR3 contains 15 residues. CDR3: CASSGRSSSYNEQFF. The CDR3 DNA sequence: TGTGCCAGCAGTGGACGCTCGAGCTCCTACAATGAGCAGTTCTTC.

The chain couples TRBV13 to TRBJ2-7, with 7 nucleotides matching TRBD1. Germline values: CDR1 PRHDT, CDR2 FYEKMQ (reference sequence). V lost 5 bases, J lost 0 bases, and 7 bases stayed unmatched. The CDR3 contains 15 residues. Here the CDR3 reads CASSRRQGSSYEQYF. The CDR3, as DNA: TGTGCCAGCAGCCGAAGACAGGGAAGCTCCTACGAGCAGTACTTC.

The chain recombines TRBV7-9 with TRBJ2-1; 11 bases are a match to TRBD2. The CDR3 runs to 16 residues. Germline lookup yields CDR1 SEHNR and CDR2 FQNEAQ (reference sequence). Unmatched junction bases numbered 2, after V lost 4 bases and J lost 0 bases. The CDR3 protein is CASSSSGRSSYNEQFF. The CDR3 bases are TGTGCCAGCAGCTCTAGCGGGAGGAGCTCCTACAATGAGCAGTTCTTC.

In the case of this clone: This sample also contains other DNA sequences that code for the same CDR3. CDR3 protein: CASSPSRIYEQYF. The CDR3 nucleotides read TGTGCCAGCAGCCCAAGTAGGATTTACGAGCAGTACTTC. The chain is built from TRBV7-2 and TRBJ2-7, with D unclear. V shed 5 bases and J shed 4 bases, with 12 bases lying between them. The germline V gene has CDR1 SGHTA and CDR2 FQGNSA. The CDR3 sequence is 13 residues long.